A selection of T cell receptor beta chains follows, all from one sample in a study of tumor and adjacent non-tumor tissue in lung cancer. TCRdb re-derived calls from the multiplex PCR reads in MiXCR, one entry per CDR3 protein. Of 52,000 or so distinct CDR3 sequences listed, just under 75% were seen once; the top ten hold 20% to 30%. Sequencing used distant non-tumor lung tissue. These TCRs come from a woman aged 55 to 70 with non-small cell lung cancer. The CDR3 runs from the conserved cysteine through the conserved F or W.

v_gene	j_gene	CDR3aa
TRBV20-1	TRBJ1-5	CSAFVTSNQPQHF
TRBV20-1	TRBJ1-2	CSARRQGGGYTF
TRBV10-3	TRBJ2-7	CATRLAGKDLLEQYF
TRBV30	TRBJ1-2	CAWTKTANYGYTF
TRBV6-2/TRBV6-3	TRBJ1-1	CASSPVSHTEAFF
TRBV6-2/TRBV6-3	TRBJ2-7	CASSYSGDRVYEEYF
TRBV4-1	TRBJ2-1	CASSPTGLAGSRPF
TRBV4-1	TRBJ1-1	CASSHPLGRAVAEAFF
TRBV10-2	TRBJ1-1	CASSDRGTEASF
TRBV6-1	TRBJ1-1	CVSSYDSPNTEAFF
TRBV20-1	TRBJ2-2	CSARSNTGELFF
TRBV12-3/TRBV12-4	TRBJ1-1	CASSLAGGHTEALF
TRBV6-2/TRBV6-3	TRBJ2-5	CASSYAYGTAEETQYF
TRBV11-1	TRBJ2-2	CASSPLLAVESTGELFF
TRBV6-2/TRBV6-3	TRBJ1-1	CTSSHGRGGTEAFF
TRBV7-9	TRBJ2-2	CAGSLTASWELFF
TRBV28	TRBJ1-1	CARPQGPTITEAFF
TRBV28	TRBJ1-1	CVSSGDLAEALF
TRBV20-1	TRBJ1-1	CNARDLGGALEAFF
TRBV4-3	TRBJ2-6	CVSSQGTGANVMTF
TRBV29-1	TRBJ1-4	CSAEGSRGNEKLSF
TRBV6-2/TRBV6-3	TRBJ1-1	CARNLGPNTEAFF